This is a list of T cell receptor beta chains from one sample in a study of STAT3 mutations in large granular lymphocyte leukemia. Libraries were prepared by immunoSEQ multiplex PCR; TCRdb keeps only in-frame clonotypes and omits some of them. Among under 20,000 clones listed, over 90% were seen once. Sequencing input: peripheral blood mononuclear cells. These receptors all come from a woman aged 50 to 65 with T-cell large granular lymphocyte leukemia. Some clones in this sample may be carry-over from other donors' samples. Both conserved end residues are part of each CDR3. The D gene is left open where the match is weak. A clone size is listed for some rows: how often the clone was seen (once, few, many), or a class if it is expanded.

v_gene	j_gene	abundance	d_gene	CDR3nt	CDR3aa
TRBV7-7	TRBJ2-3	NA	NA	TGTGCTAGTGCTCTGGGCCCGGGAACAGATACGCAGTATTTT	CASALGPGTDTQYF
TRBV28	TRBJ2-6	NA	TRBD1	TGTGCCGTACGGGACAGGGGATCTGGGGCCAACGTCCTGACTTTC	CAVRDRGSGANVLTF
TRBV7-2	TRBJ2-7	once	NA	TGTGCCAGCAGCTTAGGTGGGGCCACTTCCTACGAGCAGTACTTC	CASSLGGATSYEQYF
TRBV9	TRBJ1-3	medium-sized	TRBD1	TGTGCCAGCAGCACGGAAGGGACAGGGGGATCAGACACCATATATTTT	CASSTEGTGGSDTIYF
TRBV9	TRBJ1-2	NA	NA	TGTGCCAGCAGCGGAGAGGCAGGTCGGTGGGGCTACACCTTC	CASSGEAGRWGYTF
TRBV4-3	TRBJ2-7	NA	TRBD1	TGCGCCAGCAGTCTCCAGACAGGGTCCGACGAGCAGTACTTC	CASSLQTGSDEQYF
TRBV5-5	TRBJ2-7	NA	NA	TGTGCCAGCAGCTTGCACAGCTCCTACGAGCAGTACTTC	CASSLHSSYEQYF
TRBV28	TRBJ2-7	NA	TRBD1	TGTGCCAGCAGTAAAACAGGGGTCAACTCCTACGAGCAGTACTTC	CASSKTGVNSYEQYF
TRBV7-2	TRBJ1-5	NA	NA	TGTGCCAGCAGCTCAGAGCGGGGCAATCAGCCCCAGCATTTT	CASSSERGNQPQHF
TRBV5-6	TRBJ2-6	NA	TRBD1	TGTGCCAGCAGTCGGGACAGAAGGTCGGGGAGCTCTGGGGCCAACGTCCTGACTTTC	CASSRDRRSGSSGANVLTF
TRBV7-2	TRBJ2-1	NA	NA	TGTGCCAGCAGCTCGGGGCAGCGGAGCTCCTACAATGAGCAGTTCTTC	CASSSGQRSSYNEQFF
TRBV19	TRBJ2-7	NA	NA	TGTGCCAGCCGCCCCCGGGGGCAAACCTACGAGCAGTACTTC	CASRPRGQTYEQYF
TRBV25-1	TRBJ2-7	NA	NA	TGTGCCAGCAGTGAATTCGGACCGACCTACGAGCAGTACTTC	CASSEFGPTYEQYF
TRBV11-2	TRBJ2-3	NA	NA	TGTGCCAGCAGCACTCATAGCGGAGTCACAGATACGCAGTATTTT	CASSTHSGVTDTQYF
TRBV27	TRBJ2-7	NA	NA	TGTGCCAGCAGTTCTTTCCGGGGAAACCCCTACGAGCAGTACTTC	CASSSFRGNPYEQYF
TRBV28	TRBJ2-3	NA	TRBD1	TGTGCCAGCAGGGGACAGGGGTCAGATACGCAGTATTTT	CASRGQGSDTQYF